This T cell receptor beta chain was recovered during a study of T-cell memory formation after mild COVID-19 (TCRdb year 2021). Broadly, across the study: TCR sequence clusters from the two donors were largely donor specific. T-cell clones expanding and contracting after mild COVID-19 in a couple of donors were tracked by longitudinal TCRalpha and TCRbeta repertoire sequencing. Two young, previously healthy adult volunteers made up the cohort, one male and one female. Broader findings and caveats from the paper: Contracting CD4+ clones turned up mainly in the CM and EM memory subsets, whereas EMRA was where CD8+ clones were enriched. The detection of some responding clones in pre-infection memory suggests that pre-existing cross-reactive memory T cells joined the SARS-CoV-2 response. The study included only two mild cases, and larger cohorts that include severe cases with pre-infection samples were judged to be necessary. SARS-CoV-2 specificity was not confirmed for the second-wave clones peaking on day 37. From day 15 to 85, contracting clones showed balanced CD4/CD8 phenotypes, whereas a second wave of clones that expanded from day 15 to 37 leaned towards CD4+.

This clonotype was observed at least ten times. Its specific antigen is unknown. Per-base quality was not reported, and no clone a single base away is much larger than it. The reads were generated on an Illumina NovaSeq 6000. Using 5'RACE with constant-segment primers, TCRalpha and TCRbeta cDNA libraries were constructed, with sample barcodes and unique molecular identifiers added in the process. RNA was extracted from every sample with Trizol reagent. The libraries were amplified in two PCR steps, and the second step added a second sample barcode and Illumina TruSeq adapters. Sequencing of the libraries was done on an Illumina NovaSeq, producing 2 x 150 bp paired-end reads. The study's own analysis went as follows. The reads were demultiplexed and collapsed into UMI-guided consensus sequences using migec v1.2.7. Using mixcr v2.1.11, UMI consensuses were aligned to TRA and TRB V and J templates and then assembled into clonotypes. A clonotype was counted as expanded or contracted only if both edgeR and NoisET called the change significant, with noise models trained on biological replicates. For edgeR calls, the thresholds were a false discovery rate-adjusted p below 0.01 and a log2 fold-change of 1. As an exploratory analysis of dynamics, max-normalized trajectories of the 1000 most abundant clonotypes were examined with PCA combined with hierarchical clustering. The CD4 or CD8 phenotype of responding clones was assigned using the separately sequenced CD4+ and CD8+ repertoires. TCRdb trimmed the raw reads at Q25, called clones with MiXCR and kept productive beta chains. Rows are combined by CDR3 protein, so each entry shows the most common genes and DNA. The V and J calls follow TCRdb's processing rather than the paper's. This sample lists 250,000 to 350,000 distinct CDR3 sequences; 15% to 20% were detected once. Roughly 20% of the sample comes from the top ten.

Ficoll-Paque density gradient centrifugation was the method used to isolate PBMCs. Sequencing was carried out using PBMCs or a T cell subset sorted from them (not recorded which). This receptor was identified in a man aged 18 to 30 who had mild COVID-19 (a few samples of this study predate the infection). The sample titles of this study are shuffled in the database, so cell type and time point are left out; the donor was told from shared clones.

The DNA is TGTGCCATCAGTGATAGGTCCGATGAGCAGTTCTTC. Its protein reads: CAISDRSDEQFF. In this chain, TRBV10-3 is recombined with TRBJ2-1; no D gene can be assigned with confidence. V sheds 3 bases and J sheds 8 bases, leaving 8 bases between their ends. From the germline V gene, CDR1 is ENHRY and CDR2 is SYGVKD. Its CDR3 holds 12 amino acids, cysteine through phenylalanine. Just the 36-base CDR3 DNA is kept, in frame starting at base 1.